This T cell receptor (beta chain) was sequenced during a study of identical twins. Unique molecular identifiers were present on the cDNA, and a universal primer site came from template switching. One entry per CDR3 protein results from TCRdb running MiXCR on the 5' RACE reads. This sample has about 240,000 distinct CDR3 sequences; more than 9% occur once, and the top ten carry 8% to 10%. Points from the study as a whole: The more abundant beta clonotypes in cord blood had fewer insertions, and memory repertoires did not show this. Low generation-probability sequences were in excess among twin-shared out-of-frame alpha sequences.

A word on this clonotype: Its antigen is undetermined. A much larger clone lies a single base off, so this may be a read error.

Donors were all healthy Caucasians. Losses at the gene ends were 6 bases for V and 0 bases for J; bases not matched to a gene: 25. CDR1 MNHEY and CDR2 SVGEGT come from the germline V gene. The CDR3 extends over 21 amino acids. The chain has TRBV6-2 or TRBV6-3 and TRBJ2-7; 8 bases agree with TRBD2. Sequenced material: memory T cells sorted from blood. The TCR originated in a man between 50 and 59 years old in good health. The CDR3 reads CASRGGHSPELAVRSSYEQYF. The CDR3 DNA reads as TGTGCCAGCAGGGGTGGACATTCCCCGGAACTAGCGGTAAGGAGCTCCTACGAGCAGTACTTC.